The 26 T cell receptor beta chains below were found in one sample sequenced in a study of identical twins. TCRdb passed the 5' RACE reads through MiXCR, listing each CDR3 protein once. The table includes 700,000 or so distinct CDR3 sequences, over 20% detected once. The data also belong to a second study, concerning T cells expressing NK-cell markers.

Specimen: PBMCs. Source of these receptors: a woman aged 18-30 years in good health.

This rearrangement joins TRBV11-2 to TRBJ2-1; 7 nucleotides match TRBD2. The CDR3 is 16 amino acids. Germline loops: CDR1 SGHAT, CDR2 FQNNGV. V lost 4 bases, J lost 10 bases, and 16 bases stayed unmatched. The CDR3 is CASSSGYGGTLDEQFF. The CDR3 DNA reads TGTGCCAGCAGCTCAGGTTACGGGGGGACCTTAGACGAGCAGTTCTTC.

This clonotype was detected many times. This chain links TRBV20-1 with TRBJ2-1; TRBD2 aligns across 13 bases. The CDR3 has 15 residues. Per the germline V gene, CDR1 is DFQATT and CDR2 is SNEGSKA (reference sequence). With V trimmed by 3 bases and J by 9 bases, 8 bases remained unmatched. CDR3 residues: CSASSRTSGGFEQFF. The DNA for the CDR3 is TGCAGTGCTAGTAGCAGGACTAGCGGGGGATTTGAGCAGTTCTTC.

The chain links TRBV5-1 to TRBJ2-7; 8 bases are a match to TRBD1. Germline CDR1 and CDR2: SGHRS and YFSETQ. The CDR3 is 13 residues long. V trimming: 4 bases; J trimming: 7 bases; junction bases outside the gene matches: 7. This chain's CDR3 is CASSQGQVDEQYF. The CDR3, as DNA: TGCGCCAGCAGCCAGGGACAGGTTGATGAGCAGTACTTC.

This clonotype was counted ten times or more. The chain recombines TRBV20-1 with TRBJ2-3; the D gene is possibly TRBD2 (6 bases). Trimming left V 1 base short and J 2 bases short, with 13 bases between. CDR3 length equals 15 residues. Germline lookup yields CDR1 DFQATT and CDR2 SNEGSKA (reference sequence). Here the CDR3 reads CSARGRTINTDTQYF. CDR3 nucleotide sequence: TGCAGTGCTAGAGGTCGGACTATCAACACAGATACGCAGTATTTT.

Ten or more counts support this clonotype. The V and J genes are TRBV20-1 and TRBJ2-5; TRBD2 matches 10 bases. Trimming cost V 6 bases and J 3 bases; bases outside gene matches: 1. The CDR3 spans 12 residues. Germline V gives CDR1 DFQATT, CDR2 SNEGSKA (reference sequence). The CDR3 protein is CSATSGEETQYF. CDR3 nucleotides: TGCAGTGCAACTAGCGGGGAAGAGACCCAGTACTTC.

This clonotype was observed many times. The J gene is TRBJ1-1, the V gene TRBV9; possibly TRBD1 for D (6 bases). Germline CDR1 reads SGDLS; CDR2 reads YYNGEE. The CDR3 is 13 amino acids. With 2 bases removed from V and 3 bases from J, the gap between germline ends came to 8 bases. CDR3 nucleotide sequence: TGTGCCAGCAGCGTGCCAGGGGACACTGAAGCTTTCTTT. It encodes CASSVPGDTEAFF.

This clonotype showed up many times. This chain uses TRBV2 with TRBJ2-2; D is undetermined. Germline V gene lookup returns CDR1 SNHLY and CDR2 FYNNEI. The CDR3 has 14 residues. V lost 6 bases and J 4 bases, leaving 12 bases between the germline ends. The CDR3 is CASSLDGPTGELFF. In DNA form, the CDR3 reads TGTGCCAGCAGCCTGGACGGGCCCACCGGGGAGCTGTTTTTT.

The V and J genes are TRBV21-1 and TRBJ1-4. TRBV21-1 is marked as a pseudogene. CDR3 length equals 17 residues. The CDR3 DNA follows: TGTGCCAGCAGCAACCGACACCCGCTGCGTCGATATGAAAAACTGTTTTTT. Its translation: CASSNRHPLRRYEKLFF.

This clonotype has only one observation. This chain connects TRBV27 to TRBJ2-3, with D tentatively TRBD1 (5 bases). Per germline, CDR1 MNHEY and CDR2 SMNVEV (reference sequence). V was cut by 3 bases and J by 5 bases, with 15 bases left in between. The CDR3 contains 15 residues. This chain's CDR3 is CASSFVAGRLDTQYF. CDR3 bases: TGTGCCAGCAGTTTCGTTGCAGGGCGACTAGATACGCAGTATTTT.

This clonotype was counted a few times. The chain recombines TRBV29-1 with TRBJ2-2; D is unresolved. The CDR3 totals 12 residues. Deletions cut 7 bases from V and 3 bases from J, with 9 bases between. Germline CDR1 reads SQVTM; CDR2 reads ANQGSEA. As DNA, the CDR3 is TGCAGCGCTCAGACTGACACCGGGGAGCTGTTTTTT. Encoded protein: CSAQTDTGELFF.

This clonotype was found a few times. The chain links TRBV29-1 to TRBJ2-3; D ambiguous. The CDR3 runs 11 residues. V lost 8 bases and J lost 4, with 10 bases in between. CDR1 is SQVTM, CDR2 ANQGSEA, per germline. The CDR3 reads CSKKSADTQYF. The CDR3 DNA reads as TGCAGCAAAAAAAGCGCAGATACGCAGTATTTT.

V and J are TRBV5-8 and TRBJ2-1; 11 bases are shared with TRBD2. CDR1 and CDR2 from the germline V gene are SGHTS and YDEGEE. J was trimmed by 5 bases and V by 6 bases; bases with no gene match: 7. The CDR3 has 15 residues. The CDR3 reads CASNTGTSGHNEQFF. The CDR3 DNA reads TGTGCCAGCAATACCGGGACTAGCGGACACAATGAGCAGTTCTTC.

The genes are TRBV4-2 and TRBJ2-1, with 12 bases matching TRBD2. Germline V CDR1 and CDR2: LGHNA, YNFKEQ. This CDR3 spans 20 amino acids. V shed 4 bases and J 0 bases; nucleotides not matched to a gene: 13. CDR3: CASSLGFGLAGRSSYNEQFF. Here the CDR3 DNA reads TGTGCCAGCAGCCTCGGATTCGGACTAGCGGGGAGGAGCTCCTACAATGAGCAGTTCTTC.

The CDR3 bases are TGCGCCAGCAGCTTTCACAGCCAAGAGACCCAGTACTTC. This sequence encodes CASSFHSQETQYF. The chain has TRBV5-1 and TRBJ2-5; D remains unclear. V was clipped by 2 bases and J by 1 base, with 6 bases between them. Germline loops: CDR1 SGHRS, CDR2 YFSETQ. The CDR3 has 13 amino acids.

The V call is TRBV10-3, the J call TRBJ2-3, with D perhaps assigned TRBD1 or TRBD2 (6 bases each). The CDR3 contains 15 residues. CDR1 is ENHRY and CDR2 is SYGVKD in the germline V gene. V was trimmed by 2 bases and J by 0 bases, leaving 9 bases between them. The CDR3 DNA sequence: TGTGCCATCAGTGAGCGGGGGCCTAGCACAGATACGCAGTATTTT. Its protein product is CAISERGPSTDTQYF.

A few counts support this clonotype. This chain links TRBV7-9 with TRBJ1-2; D call uncertain. The V end lost 2 bases, the J end lost 5 bases, and 12 bases lay between the germline ends. The CDR3 spans 14 residues. Germline V CDR1 and CDR2: SEHNR, FQNEAQ (reference sequence). The CDR3, as DNA: TGTGCCAGCAGCTTAAAGGAAGGTCCTTATGGCTACACCTTC. Amino acid sequence: CASSLKEGPYGYTF.

This sequence joins TRBV10-3 and TRBJ2-3, with D uncertain. The CDR3 spans 13 residues. V lost 7 bases and J lost 2, with 10 bases in between. CDR1 and CDR2 (germline): ENHRY, SYGVKD. The CDR3 DNA is TGTGCCATCACCCACATCCCCACAGATACGCAGTATTTT. It specifies CAITHIPTDTQYF.

This clonotype was counted between two and nine times. The rearrangement joins TRBV29-1 to TRBJ2-5, with 7 nucleotides matching TRBD1. Trimming at V came to 3 bases and at J to 5 bases, leaving 6 bases not matched to a gene. The CDR3 length is 13 residues. Germline V gives CDR1 SQVTM, CDR2 ANQGSEA. The chain's CDR3 is CSVDDRAGETQYF. CDR3 bases: TGCAGCGTTGATGACAGGGCAGGGGAGACCCAGTACTTC. Complete variable domain (other parts from reference TRBV29-1 and TRBJ2-5): SAVISQKPSRDICQRGTSLTIQCQVDSQVTMMFWYRQQPGQSLTLIATANQGSEATYESGFVIDKFPISRPNLTFSTLTVSNMSPEDSSIYLCSVDDRAGETQYFGPGTRLLVL.

The sample holds a few counts of this clonotype. This chain links TRBV4-3 with TRBJ2-1, with 8 bases matching TRBD2. V gave up 0 bases and J gave up 8 bases; unmatched junction bases: 6. The germline gives CDR1 LGHNA, CDR2 YSLEER. CDR3 size: 15 residues. Written as DNA, the CDR3 is TGCGCCAGCAGCCAAGAAAGCGGGAGTTTGTATGAGCAGTTCTTC. Its protein is CASSQESGSLYEQFF.

The chain combines TRBV12-3 or TRBV12-4 with TRBJ1-4; D not certain. V was cut by 7 bases and J by 7 bases, with 16 bases left in between. The CDR3 extends over 14 amino acids. The CDR3 DNA reads TGTGCCAGCACCCTCGAGTTAGCGTCTGAAAAACTGTTTTTT. Protein product: CASTLELASEKLFF.

V gene TRBV7-8 combines with J gene TRBJ1-2; D not certain. CDR1 and CDR2 from the germline V gene are SGHVS and FQNEAQ. This CDR3 region has 12 residues. With 10 bases removed from V and 4 bases from J, the gap between germline ends came to 13 bases. The CDR3 reads CATTRGGYGYTF. The CDR3 DNA reads as TGTGCCACTACGCGGGGAGGCTATGGCTACACCTTC.

This CDR3 reads CAISESTGRGPEAFF. Here the CDR3 DNA reads TGTGCCATCAGTGAGTCGACAGGACGGGGCCCTGAAGCTTTCTTT. The gene calls are TRBV10-3 and TRBJ1-1; D is perhaps TRBD1 (6 bases). The germline V and J ends were trimmed by 0 bases and 6 bases, with 14 bases remaining between them. Germline V CDR1 and CDR2: ENHRY, SYGVKD. CDR3 size: 15 residues.

In its sample, this clonotype was seen a few times. V is TRBV12-3 or TRBV12-4 and J is TRBJ2-7; 15 bases match TRBD2. The CDR3 totals 16 residues. V shed 5 bases and J 7 bases; nucleotides not matched to a gene: 9. The CDR3 region is CASSRGTSGRQGEQYF. CDR3 coding DNA: TGTGCCAGCAGTCGCGGGACTAGCGGGAGGCAGGGGGAGCAGTACTTC.

This clonotype has just a few counts. In DNA form, the CDR3 reads TGTGCCAGCCCTGAAGCCGACGAGCAGTACTTC. Its translation is CASPEADEQYF. This chain connects TRBV7-6 to TRBJ2-7; D not resolved. The germline V and J ends were trimmed by 8 bases and 5 bases, with 10 bases remaining between them. Germline values: CDR1 SGHVS, CDR2 FNYEAQ. The CDR3 is 11 amino acids. The full variable domain, in which reference TRBV7-6 and TRBJ2-7 provide the parts outside the CDR3, is GAGVSQSPRYKVTKRGQDVALRCDPISGHVSLYWYRQALGQGPEFLTYFNYEAQQDKSGLPNDRFSAERPEGSISTLTIQRTEQRDSAMYRCASPEADEQYFGPGTRLTVT.

There are a few counts of this clonotype. The chain employs TRBV3-1 and TRBJ2-6; D not certain. Trimming removed 5 bases from V and 2 bases from J, with 10 bases in between. The CDR3 totals 15 residues. The germline V gene encodes CDR1 LGHDT and CDR2 YNNKEL (reference sequence). CDR3: CASSFRYAGANVLTF. CDR3 in DNA: TGTGCCAGCAGCTTTCGGTATGCTGGGGCCAACGTCCTGACTTTC. Full variable domain (rest looked up from reference TRBV3-1 and TRBJ2-6): DTAVSQTPKYLVTQMGNDKSIKCEQNLGHDTMYWYKQDSKKFLKIMFSYNNKELIINETVPNRFSPKSPDKAHLNLHINSLELGDSAVYFCASSFRYAGANVLTFGAGSRLTVL.

This clonotype was seen only once. This chain joins TRBV5-1 and TRBJ2-3; D call uncertain. V was clipped by 3 bases and J by 5 bases, with 7 bases between them. The CDR3 consists of 12 residues. Germline CDR1 and CDR2: SGHRS and YFSETQ. The CDR3 bases are TGCGCCAGCAGCTCCAAGGGAGATACGCAGTATTTT. This encodes CASSSKGDTQYF.